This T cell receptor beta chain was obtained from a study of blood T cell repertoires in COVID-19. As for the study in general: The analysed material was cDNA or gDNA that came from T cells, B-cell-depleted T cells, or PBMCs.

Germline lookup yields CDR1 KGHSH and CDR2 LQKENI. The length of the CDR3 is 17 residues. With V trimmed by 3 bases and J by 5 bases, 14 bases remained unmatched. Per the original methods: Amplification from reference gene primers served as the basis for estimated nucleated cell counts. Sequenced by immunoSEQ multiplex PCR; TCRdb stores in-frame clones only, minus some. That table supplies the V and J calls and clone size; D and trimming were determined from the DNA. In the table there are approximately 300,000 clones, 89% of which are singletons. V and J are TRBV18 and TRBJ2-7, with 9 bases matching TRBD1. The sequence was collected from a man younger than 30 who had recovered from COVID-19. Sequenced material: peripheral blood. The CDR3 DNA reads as TGTGCCAGCTCACCTAGGACAGGGGTGGGATCTAGTAACGAGCAGTACTTC. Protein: CASSPRTGVGSSNEQYF.